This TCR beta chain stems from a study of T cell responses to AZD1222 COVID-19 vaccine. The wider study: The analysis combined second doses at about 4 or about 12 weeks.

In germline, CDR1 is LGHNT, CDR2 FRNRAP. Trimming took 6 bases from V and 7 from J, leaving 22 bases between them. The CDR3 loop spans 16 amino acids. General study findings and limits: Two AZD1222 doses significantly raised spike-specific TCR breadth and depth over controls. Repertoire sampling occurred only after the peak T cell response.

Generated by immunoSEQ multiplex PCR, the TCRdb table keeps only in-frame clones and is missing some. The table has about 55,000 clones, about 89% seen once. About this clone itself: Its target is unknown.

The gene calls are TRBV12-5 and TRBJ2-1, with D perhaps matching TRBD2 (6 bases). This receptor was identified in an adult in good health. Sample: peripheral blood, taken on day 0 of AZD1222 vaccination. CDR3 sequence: CASGRPERVTWNEQFF. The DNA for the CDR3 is TGTGCTAGTGGCCGCCCAGAGCGGGTGACCTGGAATGAGCAGTTCTTC.